This TCR beta chain was recorded in a study of T cell repertoires in cytomegalovirus infection. Study-wide background: HLA-B-restricted CMV epitopes that are well studied, plus recently identified HLA-C-restricted ones, were used by the study. Based on public TCR beta signatures, there were indications of CMV infection and of a matching HLA type.

TCRdb recomputed calls from the reads with MiXCR, one row per CDR3 protein. The sample holds fewer than 850,000 distinct CDR3 sequences, almost 30% seen once. This clonotype has only a few counts. As yet, its antigen is unknown. Source: cultured CD8+ T cells from PBMCs, taken from culture after CMV antigen stimulation. The TCR sequence derives from a human donor in good health (CMV status not recorded). Some clones in this sample may be carry-over from other donors' samples.

CDR3 in DNA: TGTGCCAGCAGCGCGCCGGGACAGGGGGGTTCCTATGGCTACACCTTC. It translates to CASSAPGQGGSYGYTF. The V call is TRBV7-9, the J call TRBJ1-2, with TRBD1 identical over 11 bases. The germline CDR1 and CDR2 sequences are SEHNR and FQNEAQ (reference sequence). The CDR3 sequence is 16 residues long. V lost 5 bases and J lost 4; bases outside the gene matches: 9.